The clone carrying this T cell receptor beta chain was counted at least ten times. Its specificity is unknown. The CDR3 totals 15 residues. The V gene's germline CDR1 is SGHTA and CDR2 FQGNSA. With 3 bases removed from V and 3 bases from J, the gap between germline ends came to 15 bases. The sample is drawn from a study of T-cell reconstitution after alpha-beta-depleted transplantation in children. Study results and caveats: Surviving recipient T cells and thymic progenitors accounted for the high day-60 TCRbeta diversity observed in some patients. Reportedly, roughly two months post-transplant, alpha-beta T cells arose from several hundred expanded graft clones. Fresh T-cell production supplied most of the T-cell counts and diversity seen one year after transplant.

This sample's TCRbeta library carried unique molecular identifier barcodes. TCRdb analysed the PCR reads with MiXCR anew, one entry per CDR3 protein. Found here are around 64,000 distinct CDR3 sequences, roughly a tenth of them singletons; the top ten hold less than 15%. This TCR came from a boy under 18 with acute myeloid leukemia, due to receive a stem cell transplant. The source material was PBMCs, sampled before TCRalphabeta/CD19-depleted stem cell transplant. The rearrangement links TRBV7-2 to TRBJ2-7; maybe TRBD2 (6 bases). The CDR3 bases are TGTGCCAGCAGCTTTGAGGCGGGGATAGACTACGAGCAGTACTTC. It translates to CASSFEAGIDYEQYF.